The TCR beta chain described here comes from a study of OX40 agonist ivuxolimab in advanced cancers. Method: immunoSEQ multiplex PCR; TCRdb's copy keeps in-frame clones and lacks some. In the table there are roughly 45,000 clones, roughly 80% of which are singletons. Germline V gene lookup returns CDR1 SGHAT and CDR2 FQNNGV. Deletions cut 0 bases from V and 6 bases from J, with 14 bases between. The CDR3 sequence is 15 residues long. This sequence was found in an adult with an advanced solid tumor such as melanoma, head and neck, liver or kidney cancer. The chain recombines TRBV11-2 with TRBJ1-1; the D gene is possibly TRBD1 (5 bases). This specimen consisted of CD4+ or CD8+ T cells sorted from blood, obtained in a trial of the OX40 agonist ivuxolimab. The CDR3 loop is CASSLDRTSSAEAFF. For the CDR3, the DNA is TGTGCCAGCAGCTTAGATCGGACATCCTCGGCTGAAGCTTTCTTT.